These T cell receptor beta chains were read from a single sample in a study of early T cells in non-severe SARS-CoV-2 infection. TCRdb itself ran the 5' RACE reads through MiXCR, one entry per CDR3 protein. The sample carries around 37,000 distinct CDR3 sequences, approximately 8.9% recorded once. The material sequenced was whole blood. Receptor source: an adult who was a healthcare worker with PCR-confirmed SARS-CoV-2 infection or an uninfected control (not recorded which). CDR3s include the opening cysteine and the closing phenylalanine or tryptophan. The order of the fields is V gene, CDR3 length, D gene, J gene, clone size, CDR3 protein, CDR3 DNA. The D gene is left open where the match is weak. Where a row states a size, it is once, few, many or the class of an expanded clone; other rows omit it.

v_gene: TRBV9; len: 15; d_gene: TRBD1; j_gene: TRBJ1-6; abundance: -; CDR3aa: CASSVLDRGHSPLHF; CDR3nt: TGTGCCAGCAGCGTCCTGGACAGGGGGCACTCACCCCTCCACTTT
v_gene: TRBV9; len: 14; d_gene: -; j_gene: TRBJ2-1; abundance: few; CDR3aa: CASSVRWEANEQFF; CDR3nt: TGTGCCAGCAGCGTACGGTGGGAGGCCAATGAGCAGTTCTTC
v_gene: TRBV28; len: 12; d_gene: -; j_gene: TRBJ2-7; abundance: few; CDR3aa: CASSIGPYEQYF; CDR3nt: TGTGCCAGCAGTATCGGACCCTACGAGCAGTACTTC
v_gene: TRBV5-1; len: 18; d_gene: -; j_gene: TRBJ2-3; abundance: many; CDR3aa: CASSLYRGLGQNTDTQYF; CDR3nt: TGCGCCAGCAGCTTGTACAGAGGATTGGGCCAGAACACAGATACGCAGTATTTT
v_gene: TRBV7-3; len: 15; d_gene: -; j_gene: TRBJ2-3; abundance: many; CDR3aa: CASSLQGGVTDTQYF; CDR3nt: TGTGCCAGCAGCTTACAGGGTGGGGTCACAGATACGCAGTATTTT
v_gene: TRBV20-1; len: 17; d_gene: -; j_gene: TRBJ1-1; abundance: -; CDR3aa: CSASERRGHFMNTEAFF; CDR3nt: TGCAGTGCTAGTGAACGTCGGGGACACTTCATGAACACTGAAGCTTTCTTT
v_gene: TRBV28; len: 14; d_gene: -; j_gene: TRBJ1-2; abundance: few; CDR3aa: CASSKTGYNYGYTF; CDR3nt: TGTGCCAGCAGCAAGACAGGCTATAACTATGGCTACACCTTC
v_gene: TRBV11-3; len: 14; d_gene: -; j_gene: TRBJ2-1; abundance: -; CDR3aa: CASSLAGDYNEQFF; CDR3nt: TGTGCCAGCAGCTTGGCAGGGGACTACAATGAGCAGTTCTTC
v_gene: TRBV27; len: 14; d_gene: TRBD1; j_gene: TRBJ1-1; abundance: many; CDR3aa: CASSPYGQGSEAFF; CDR3nt: TGTGCCAGCAGTCCCTACGGACAGGGCTCTGAAGCTTTCTTT
v_gene: TRBV29-1; len: 14; d_gene: -; j_gene: TRBJ2-7; abundance: -; CDR3aa: CSVEVGNQGDEQYF; CDR3nt: TGCAGCGTTGAAGTGGGGAATCAGGGTGACGAGCAGTACTTC
v_gene: TRBV19; len: 14; d_gene: -; j_gene: TRBJ2-1; abundance: -; CDR3aa: CASSMGAGHNEQFF; CDR3nt: TGTGCCAGTAGTATGGGGGCGGGACACAATGAGCAGTTCTTC
v_gene: TRBV12-3/TRBV12-4; len: 15; d_gene: -; j_gene: TRBJ1-5; abundance: few; CDR3aa: CASSFTGQGLRPQHF; CDR3nt: TGTGCCAGCAGTTTTACGGGACAAGGCCTTCGGCCCCAGCATTTT
v_gene: TRBV19; len: 14; d_gene: TRBD1; j_gene: TRBJ1-5; abundance: -; CDR3aa: CASSFGQGYQPQHF; CDR3nt: TGTGCCAGTAGTTTCGGACAGGGCTATCAGCCCCAGCATTTT
v_gene: TRBV28; len: 14; d_gene: TRBD1; j_gene: TRBJ2-3; abundance: few; CDR3aa: CASSQGVRTDTQYF; CDR3nt: TGTGCCAGCAGTCAGGGGGTAAGAACAGATACGCAGTATTTT
v_gene: TRBV20-1; len: 20; d_gene: TRBD1; j_gene: TRBJ2-4; abundance: many; CDR3aa: CSARRMGGQGAFLAKNIQYF; CDR3nt: TGCAGTGCTAGGCGGATGGGAGGACAGGGGGCCTTTCTGGCCAAAAACATTCAGTACTTC
v_gene: TRBV4-3; len: 13; d_gene: TRBD1; j_gene: TRBJ2-1; abundance: many; CDR3aa: CASSQDRDSQQFF; CDR3nt: TGCGCCAGCAGCCAAGACCGGGACAGCCAGCAGTTCTTC
v_gene: TRBV29-1; len: 13; d_gene: -; j_gene: TRBJ1-1; abundance: -; CDR3aa: CSVEGHQNTEAFF; CDR3nt: TGCAGCGTTGAGGGCCACCAGAACACTGAAGCTTTCTTT
v_gene: TRBV20-1; len: 16; d_gene: TRBD2; j_gene: TRBJ2-1; abundance: few; CDR3aa: CSARDPGYPGGDEQFF; CDR3nt: TGCAGTGCTAGAGATCCAGGCTACCCGGGGGGGGATGAGCAGTTCTTC
v_gene: TRBV2; len: 13; d_gene: -; j_gene: TRBJ1-6; abundance: -; CDR3aa: CASSRAENSPLHF; CDR3nt: TGTGCCAGCAGCCGGGCCGAAAATTCACCCCTCCACTTT
v_gene: TRBV6-2/TRBV6-3; len: 16; d_gene: -; j_gene: TRBJ2-2; abundance: many; CDR3aa: CASSYSPAGNTGELFF; CDR3nt: TGTGCCAGCAGTTACAGCCCCGCGGGGAACACCGGGGAGCTGTTTTTT
v_gene: TRBV6-1; len: 15; d_gene: -; j_gene: TRBJ2-2; abundance: many; CDR3aa: CASSEDRPGTGELFF; CDR3nt: TGTGCCAGCAGTGAAGACCGCCCCGGCACCGGGGAGCTGTTTTTT
v_gene: TRBV7-6; len: 14; d_gene: -; j_gene: TRBJ1-5; abundance: few; CDR3aa: CASSSWDGNQPQHF; CDR3nt: TGTGCCAGCAGCTCCTGGGACGGCAATCAGCCCCAGCATTTT
v_gene: TRBV11-2; len: 12; d_gene: -; j_gene: TRBJ2-7; abundance: many; CDR3aa: CASSGASYEQYF; CDR3nt: TGTGCCAGCAGTGGGGCCAGCTACGAGCAGTACTTC
v_gene: TRBV5-1; len: 16; d_gene: TRBD1; j_gene: TRBJ2-1; abundance: many; CDR3aa: CASKRAGTGTYNEQFF; CDR3nt: TGCGCCAGCAAAAGGGCGGGGACAGGGACCTACAATGAGCAGTTCTTC
v_gene: TRBV29-1; len: 14; d_gene: TRBD1; j_gene: TRBJ1-2; abundance: many; CDR3aa: CSVGVGTDQSGYTF; CDR3nt: TGCAGCGTTGGTGTGGGGACAGACCAATCTGGCTACACCTTC
v_gene: TRBV4-3; len: 17; d_gene: TRBD2; j_gene: TRBJ2-5; abundance: many; CDR3aa: CASSQDPPGGEQETQYF; CDR3nt: TGCGCCAGCAGCCAAGATCCCCCGGGGGGGGAACAAGAGACCCAGTACTTC
v_gene: TRBV27; len: 15; d_gene: TRBD1; j_gene: TRBJ1-6; abundance: few; CDR3aa: CASSAKTGPIGPLHF; CDR3nt: TGTGCCAGCAGTGCCAAGACAGGGCCGATTGGCCCCCTCCACTTT
v_gene: TRBV6-2/TRBV6-3; len: 18; d_gene: TRBD1; j_gene: TRBJ2-1; abundance: many; CDR3aa: CASSYIENRGRKYNEQFF; CDR3nt: TGTGCCAGCAGTTACATTGAGAACAGGGGGCGAAAGTACAATGAGCAGTTCTTC
v_gene: TRBV2; len: 12; d_gene: -; j_gene: TRBJ2-3; abundance: medium-sized; CDR3aa: CATSTSTDTQYF; CDR3nt: TGTGCCACCTCCACTAGCACAGATACGCAGTATTTT
v_gene: TRBV7-2; len: 13; d_gene: -; j_gene: TRBJ2-7; abundance: -; CDR3aa: CASKHTGIYEQYF; CDR3nt: TGTGCCAGCAAACACACAGGGATCTACGAGCAGTACTTC
v_gene: TRBV12-3/TRBV12-4; len: 15; d_gene: -; j_gene: TRBJ2-1; abundance: -; CDR3aa: CASSLEGSSYNEQFF; CDR3nt: TGTGCCAGCAGTTTGGAGGGGAGCTCCTACAATGAGCAGTTCTTC
v_gene: TRBV7-3; len: 13; d_gene: -; j_gene: TRBJ1-1; abundance: many; CDR3aa: CASSPRSGPQAFF; CDR3nt: TGTGCCAGCAGCCCACGCTCCGGGCCTCAAGCTTTCTTT
v_gene: TRBV5-1; len: 15; d_gene: TRBD2; j_gene: TRBJ2-7; abundance: few; CDR3aa: CASSPSGGPSYEQYF; CDR3nt: TGCGCCAGCAGCCCCAGCGGGGGGCCCTCCTACGAGCAGTACTTC
v_gene: TRBV12-3/TRBV12-4; len: 15; d_gene: -; j_gene: TRBJ2-5; abundance: many; CDR3aa: CASSFTSRDIETQYF; CDR3nt: TGTGCCAGCAGTTTTACCTCCCGGGACATAGAGACCCAGTACTTC
v_gene: TRBV9; len: 11; d_gene: -; j_gene: TRBJ1-5; abundance: many; CDR3aa: CASSVVQPQHF; CDR3nt: TGTGCCAGCAGCGTAGTACAGCCCCAGCATTTT
v_gene: TRBV19; len: 16; d_gene: TRBD1; j_gene: TRBJ1-1; abundance: many; CDR3aa: CASSHDRAGRNTEAFF; CDR3nt: TGTGCCAGTAGTCATGACAGGGCCGGCAGGAACACTGAAGCTTTCTTT
v_gene: TRBV29-1; len: 12; d_gene: -; j_gene: TRBJ2-1; abundance: medium-sized; CDR3aa: CSVGPRGDEQFF; CDR3nt: TGCAGCGTTGGGCCCAGGGGAGATGAGCAGTTCTTC
v_gene: TRBV7-9; len: 16; d_gene: -; j_gene: TRBJ1-4; abundance: many; CDR3aa: CASSSLRTRGLEKLFF; CDR3nt: TGTGCCAGCAGCTCCCTTCGGACAAGGGGACTTGAAAAACTGTTTTTT
v_gene: TRBV7-8; len: 11; d_gene: -; j_gene: TRBJ2-3; abundance: many; CDR3aa: CASSWGDTQYF; CDR3nt: TGTGCCAGCAGCTGGGGGGATACGCAGTATTTT
v_gene: TRBV6-1; len: 15; d_gene: TRBD2; j_gene: TRBJ2-3; abundance: many; CDR3aa: CASGASGGATDTQYF; CDR3nt: TGTGCCAGCGGGGCTAGCGGGGGGGCCACAGATACGCAGTATTTT
v_gene: TRBV7-6; len: 13; d_gene: -; j_gene: TRBJ2-5; abundance: few; CDR3aa: CASSSRVAETQYF; CDR3nt: TGTGCCAGCAGCTCCAGGGTCGCGGAGACCCAGTACTTC
v_gene: TRBV7-9; len: 13; d_gene: -; j_gene: TRBJ2-7; abundance: -; CDR3aa: CASSLGDSYEQYF; CDR3nt: TGTGCCAGCAGCTTGGGCGACTCCTACGAGCAGTACTTC
v_gene: TRBV20-1; len: 14; d_gene: TRBD2; j_gene: TRBJ2-1; abundance: few; CDR3aa: CSAPIAGSYNEQFF; CDR3nt: TGCAGTGCTCCCATAGCGGGCTCCTACAATGAGCAGTTCTTC
v_gene: TRBV28; len: 13; d_gene: -; j_gene: TRBJ2-7; abundance: -; CDR3aa: CASTTGFGNEKYF; CDR3nt: TGTGCCAGCACCACAGGGTTTGGGAACGAGAAGTACTTC
v_gene: TRBV20-1; len: 13; d_gene: -; j_gene: TRBJ1-4; abundance: many; CDR3aa: CSAHHGGNEKLFF; CDR3nt: TGCAGTGCCCATCATGGAGGGAATGAAAAACTGTTTTTT
v_gene: TRBV12-3/TRBV12-4; len: 12; d_gene: -; j_gene: TRBJ2-7; abundance: many; CDR3aa: CASTASSYEQYF; CDR3nt: TGTGCCAGCACGGCTAGCTCCTACGAGCAGTACTTC